Here is one T cell receptor beta chain with its context. Its specificity is unknown. Method: immunoSEQ multiplex PCR; TCRdb's copy keeps in-frame clones and lacks some. The sample lists just over 5,000 clones; 92% were seen once. The sequenced cases were selected for having the highest brain T cell transcript signatures. Patients received at least one anti-epileptic drug before surgery. This entry belongs to a study of brain T cells in children with intractable seizures. Findings and caveats of the study: Viral specificity was inferred only from CDR3 similarity; HCMV serostatus was unknown. Pre- and post-surgery blood differed in depth, so pre-surgery absences may be undersampling.

The sequences come from resected brain tissue, collected at surgery. This clonotype was sampled from a boy under three years old with focal cortical dysplasia and intractable seizures.

The CDR3 DNA follows: TGTGCCAGCAGCAAAGATTCACAGCGATTGAACACCGGGGAGCTGTTTTTT. It translates to CASSKDSQRLNTGELFF. The V and J genes are TRBV21-1 and TRBJ2-2. TRBV21-1 is recorded as a pseudogene. This CDR3 has 17 amino acids.